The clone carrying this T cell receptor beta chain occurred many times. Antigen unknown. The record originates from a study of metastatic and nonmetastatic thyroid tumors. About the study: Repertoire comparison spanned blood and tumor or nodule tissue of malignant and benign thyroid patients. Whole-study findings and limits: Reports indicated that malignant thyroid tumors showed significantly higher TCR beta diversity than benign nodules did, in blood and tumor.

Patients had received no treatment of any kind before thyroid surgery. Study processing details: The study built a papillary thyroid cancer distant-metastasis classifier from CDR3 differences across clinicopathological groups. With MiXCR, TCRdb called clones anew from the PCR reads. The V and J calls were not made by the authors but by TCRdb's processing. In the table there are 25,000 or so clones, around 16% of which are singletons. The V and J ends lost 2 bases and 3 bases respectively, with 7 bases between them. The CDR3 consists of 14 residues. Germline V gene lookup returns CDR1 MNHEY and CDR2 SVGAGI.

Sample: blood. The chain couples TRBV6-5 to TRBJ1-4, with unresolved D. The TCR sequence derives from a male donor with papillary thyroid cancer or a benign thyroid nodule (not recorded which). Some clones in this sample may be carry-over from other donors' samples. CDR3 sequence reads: CASSYRGANEKLFF. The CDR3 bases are TGTGCCAGCAGTTACCGGGGAGCTAATGAAAAACTGTTTTTT.